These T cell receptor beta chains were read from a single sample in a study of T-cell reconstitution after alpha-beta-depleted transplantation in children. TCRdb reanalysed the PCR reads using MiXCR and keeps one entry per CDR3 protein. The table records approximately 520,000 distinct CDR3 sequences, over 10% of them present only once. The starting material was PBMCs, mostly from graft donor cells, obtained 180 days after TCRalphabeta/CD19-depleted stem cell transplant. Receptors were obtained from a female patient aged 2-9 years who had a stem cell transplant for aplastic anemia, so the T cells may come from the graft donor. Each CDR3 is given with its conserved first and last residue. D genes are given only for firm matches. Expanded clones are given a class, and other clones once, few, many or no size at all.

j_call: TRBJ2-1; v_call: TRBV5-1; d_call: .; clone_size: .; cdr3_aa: CASSLDSALNNEQFF; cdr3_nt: TGCGCCAGCAGCTTGGATAGCGCCCTAAACAATGAGCAGTTCTTC
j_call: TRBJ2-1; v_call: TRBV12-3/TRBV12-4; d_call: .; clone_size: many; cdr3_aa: CASSLGAGPSYNEQFF; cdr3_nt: TGTGCCAGCAGTTTAGGGGCGGGTCCCTCCTACAATGAGCAGTTCTTC
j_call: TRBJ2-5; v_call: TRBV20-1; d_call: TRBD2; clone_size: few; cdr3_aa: CSARVGTNRFWPTLVTQYF; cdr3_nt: TGCAGTGCTAGAGTGGGGACTAACCGATTCTGGCCTACCTTGGTGACCCAGTACTTC
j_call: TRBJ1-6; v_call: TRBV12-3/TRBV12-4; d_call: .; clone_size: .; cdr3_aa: CTSSFEVPFAVDEPPLHF; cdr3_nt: TGTACCAGCAGTTTTGAGGTTCCATTTGCGGTGGATGAGCCACCCCTCCACTTT
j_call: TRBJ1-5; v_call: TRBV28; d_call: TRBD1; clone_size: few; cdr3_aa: CASRWTGVGNQPQHF; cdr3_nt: TGTGCCAGCAGGTGGACAGGGGTTGGCAATCAGCCCCAGCATTTT
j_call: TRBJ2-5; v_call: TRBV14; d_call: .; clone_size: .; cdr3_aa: CASSHFLVGGTQYF; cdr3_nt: TGTGCCAGCAGCCACTTTCTAGTTGGAGGGACCCAGTACTTC
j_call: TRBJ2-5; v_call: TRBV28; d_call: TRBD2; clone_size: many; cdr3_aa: CASSLAGGFGETQYF; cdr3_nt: TGTGCCAGCAGTTTAGCGGGAGGTTTTGGTGAGACCCAGTACTTC
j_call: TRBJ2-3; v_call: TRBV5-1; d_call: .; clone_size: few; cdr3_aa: CASSLQIRGPHTGLVGF; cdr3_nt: TGCGCCAGCAGCTTGCAAATCCGTGGCCCCCACACAGGGCTGGTAGGTTTT
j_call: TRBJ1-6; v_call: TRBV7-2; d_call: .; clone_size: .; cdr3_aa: CASSLKRGSPLHF; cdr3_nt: TGTGCCAGCAGCTTAAAACGTGGATCACCCCTCCACTTT
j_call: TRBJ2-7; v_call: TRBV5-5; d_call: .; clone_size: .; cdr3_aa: CASSSGPNALYEQYF; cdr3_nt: TGTGCCAGCAGTTCGGGACCGAATGCCCTCTACGAGCAGTACTTC
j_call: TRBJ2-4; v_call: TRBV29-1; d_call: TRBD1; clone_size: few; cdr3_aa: CSVVGQGAKNIQYF; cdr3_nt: TGCAGCGTTGTCGGACAGGGGGCCAAAAACATTCAGTACTTC
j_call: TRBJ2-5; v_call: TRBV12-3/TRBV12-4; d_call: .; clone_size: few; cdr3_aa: CASSAKRKETQYF; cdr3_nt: TGTGCCAGCAGCGCCAAGCGGAAAGAGACCCAGTACTTC
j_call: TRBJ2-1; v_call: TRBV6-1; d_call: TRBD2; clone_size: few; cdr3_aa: CASPTSGEGNEQFF; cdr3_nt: TGTGCCAGCCCCACTAGCGGGGAGGGCAATGAGCAGTTCTTC
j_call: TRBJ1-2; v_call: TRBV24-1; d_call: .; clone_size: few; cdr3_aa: CATSDFEWGGYTF; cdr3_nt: TGTGCCACCAGTGATTTCGAGTGGGGTGGCTACACCTTC